These 13 T cell receptor beta chains came from one sample sequenced in a study of T-cell memory formation after mild COVID-19. TCRdb re-analysed the 5' RACE reads in MiXCR, keeping a single row per CDR3 protein. The table records 450,000 or so distinct CDR3 sequences, around 25% of them present only once. The sequenced sample was PBMCs or a T cell subset sorted from them (not recorded which). All receptors derive from an adult woman who had mild COVID-19 (a few samples of this study predate the infection). Cell type and time point are not known.

Only a few counts were recorded for this clonotype. The rearrangement uses TRBV3-1 and TRBJ2-1; D is undetermined. Looked up from germline, CDR1 is LGHDT and CDR2 is YNNKEL (reference sequence). This CDR3 spans 13 amino acids. V gave up 4 bases and J gave up 9 bases, with 13 bases separating them. The CDR3 loop reads CASSRLAGSEQFF. Here the CDR3 DNA reads TGTGCCAGCAGCCGGTTAGCCGGAAGTGAGCAGTTCTTC.

The V gene is TRBV2, the J gene TRBJ2-1, with D possibly being TRBD2 (6 bases). This CDR3 has 13 amino acids. Germline V CDR1 and CDR2: SNHLY, FYNNEI. V gave up 5 bases and J gave up 7 bases, with 12 bases separating them. The DNA of the CDR3 is TGTGCCAGCAGTACGGGACTCAGGAATGAGCAGTTCTTC. This encodes CASSTGLRNEQFF.

This chain uses TRBV7-2 with TRBJ2-1; TRBD1 matches at 8 bases. J gave up 4 bases and V 3 bases, and 5 bases lay outside the gene matches. The germline V gene encodes CDR1 SGHTA and CDR2 FQGNSA. The CDR3 runs 15 residues. The DNA for the CDR3 is TGTGCCAGCAGCTTCGGACAGGGAGGTTACAATGAGCAGTTCTTC. Translation gives CASSFGQGGYNEQFF.

The chain recombines TRBV4-1 with TRBJ2-7; D is possibly TRBD1 or TRBD2 (6 bases each). This CDR3 comprises 15 residues. Germline V gives CDR1 MGHRA, CDR2 YSYEKL. V lost 0 bases and J 6 bases, leaving 15 bases between the germline ends. CDR3 nucleotides: TGCGCCAGCAGCCAAGATATAGGGGGGTCACTCGAGCAGTACTTC. Its translation is CASSQDIGGSLEQYF.

There are many counts of this clonotype. V usage is TRBV24-1 and J usage is TRBJ1-2; TRBD1 agrees at 7 bases. V was pared by 10 bases and J by 0 bases, with 1 base of the junction left unmatched. The CDR3 length is 12 residues. Germline V gene data show CDR1 as KGHDR and CDR2 as SFDVKD. For the CDR3, the DNA is TGTGCCACGCAGGGGGCTAACTATGGCTACACCTTC. Translation gives CATQGANYGYTF.

The V call is TRBV12-3 or TRBV12-4, the J call TRBJ2-3, with TRBD2 matching 8 bases. J gave up 5 bases and V 6 bases, and 10 bases lay outside the gene matches. The CDR3 runs 15 residues. This CDR3 is CASRDTAGGKDTQYF. The CDR3 coding sequence is TGTGCCAGCAGGGATACCGCGGGGGGCAAAGATACGCAGTATTTT.

In this sample, this clonotype turned up a few times. For the CDR3, the DNA is TGTGCCACCAGCAAGGATTGGGGATCCTACGAGCAGTACTTC. Translated: CATSKDWGSYEQYF. The chain combines TRBV15 with TRBJ2-7; D not resolved. Trimming took off 4 bases at V and 1 base at J, with 11 bases between the two ends. The CDR3 is made up of 14 amino acids. Germline V gives CDR1 LNHNV, CDR2 YYDKDF (reference sequence).

The V and J genes are TRBV3-1 and TRBJ2-1; D uncertain. Germline loops: CDR1 LGHDT, CDR2 YNNKEL (reference sequence). Trimming cost V 4 bases and J 8 bases, with 6 bases left between them. CDR3 length: 11 residues. In DNA form, the CDR3 reads TGTGCCAGCAGCCTCACGGATGAGCAGTTCTTC. It translates to CASSLTDEQFF.

The CDR3 protein is CASSLASLNTEAFF. CDR3 in DNA: TGTGCCAGCAGCTTAGCTTCTTTGAACACTGAAGCTTTCTTT. This sequence joins TRBV7-9 and TRBJ1-1; D remains ambiguous. Germline loops: CDR1 SEHNR, CDR2 FQNEAQ (reference sequence). This CDR3 has 14 residues. Deletions cut 0 bases from V and 0 bases from J, with 5 bases between. The entire variable domain, with the rest obtained from reference TRBV7-9 and TRBJ1-1, is as follows: DTGVSQNPRHKITKRGQNVTFRCDPISEHNRLYWYRQTLGQGPEFLTYFQNEAQLEKSRLLSDRFSAERPKGSFSTLEIQRTEQGDSAMYLCASSLASLNTEAFFGQGTRLTVV.

The V call is TRBV5-4, the J call TRBJ2-7, with D unclear. Between the trimmed V and J ends, which lost 4 bases and 3 bases, there was a span of 11 bases. Per the germline V gene, CDR1 is SGHNT and CDR2 is YYREEE (reference sequence). This CDR3 has 13 residues. The CDR3: CASSRPTDYEQYF. The CDR3 nucleotides read TGTGCCAGCAGCCGACCGACCGACTACGAGCAGTACTTC.

The chain is built from TRBV7-2 and TRBJ2-5; 15 nucleotides align to TRBD2. Trimming took 5 bases from V and 5 from J; bases not matched to a gene: 6. There are 16 residues in the CDR3. CDR1 is SGHTA, CDR2 FQGNSA, per germline. The chain's CDR3 is CASSPGLAGGMETQYF. The CDR3 nucleotides read TGTGCCAGCAGCCCCGGACTAGCGGGAGGGATGGAGACCCAGTACTTC.

This clonotype was observed a few times. The chain carries TRBV12-5 and TRBJ2-1; tentative D call: TRBD2 (5 bases). CDR3 length: 15 amino acids. V was shortened by 5 bases and J by 6 bases, with 17 bases between the two germline ends. Germline values: CDR1 LGHNT, CDR2 FRNRAP. The chain's CDR3 is CASGASGSGVNEQFF. The CDR3, as DNA: TGTGCTAGTGGTGCCTCGGGATCGGGTGTCAATGAGCAGTTCTTC.

The chain has TRBV29-1 and TRBJ2-3; D is perhaps TRBD2 (5 bases). Germline lookup yields CDR1 SQVTM and CDR2 ANQGSEA. V was shortened by 3 bases and J by 5 bases, with 18 bases between the two germline ends. The CDR3 is made up of 15 amino acids. The CDR3 loop reads CSVDGGNLQRDTQYF. The CDR3 coding sequence is TGCAGCGTTGATGGAGGAAACCTTCAGAGAGATACGCAGTATTTT.